The 27 T cell receptor beta chains below come from one sample, sequenced in a study of blood T cell repertoires in COVID-19. Generated by immunoSEQ multiplex PCR, the TCRdb table keeps only in-frame clones and is missing some. This sample has tens of thousands of clones, with approximately 90% found just once. Sequenced sample: peripheral blood. These receptors came from a woman older than 75 with acute or convalescent COVID-19.

V is TRBV6-5 and J is TRBJ1-5; TRBD1 agrees at 7 bases. The CDR3 is 15 residues long. Germline V lookup: CDR1 MNHEY, CDR2 SVGAGI. Germline trimming cut 6 bases from V and 5 bases from J; bases unmatched to any gene: 10. CDR3 sequence (DNA): TGTGCCAGCAGGCCGGACAGGTCTGCCCATCAGCCCCAGCATTTT. Translating gives CASRPDRSAHQPQHF.

CDR3 in DNA: TGCGCCAGCAGCTTGGAAGGGACAGGGTATGGCTACACCTTC. Protein sequence: CASSLEGTGYGYTF. The rearrangement links TRBV5-1 to TRBJ1-2; 9 positions agree with TRBD1. The V gene's germline CDR1 is SGHRS and CDR2 YFSETQ. V gave up 0 bases and J gave up 5 bases; unmatched junction bases: 2. The CDR3 totals 14 residues.

As DNA, the CDR3 is TGCAGCGTTGAAAAGAAGGGGGCTAACTATGGCTACACCTTC. Amino acid sequence: CSVEKKGANYGYTF. The chain couples TRBV29-1 to TRBJ1-2, with a weak D call TRBD1 (6 bases). This CDR3 has 14 residues. V dropped 2 bases and J dropped 0 bases, with 10 bases sitting between them. Germline V gene data show CDR1 as SQVTM and CDR2 as ANQGSEA.

The rearrangement uses TRBV7-9 and TRBJ2-5; TRBD1 is a possible D gene (5 bases). Germline loops: CDR1 SEHNR, CDR2 FQNEAQ (reference sequence). The V end was cut by 4 bases, the J end by 4 bases, with 16 bases between. This CDR3 comprises 15 residues. The CDR3 sequence: CASSWQGAPGETQYF. As DNA, the CDR3 is TGTGCCAGCAGCTGGCAGGGTGCCCCCGGAGAGACCCAGTACTTC. The full variable domain, with the rest looked up from reference TRBV7-9 and TRBJ2-5, is DTGVSQNPRHKITKRGQNVTFRCDPISEHNRLYWYRQTLGQGPEFLTYFQNEAQLEKSRLLSDRFSAERPKGSFSTLEIQRTEQGDSAMYLCASSWQGAPGETQYFGPGTRLLVL.

The chain joins TRBV19 to TRBJ1-1, with D hard to call. Trimming removed 3 bases from V and 4 bases from J, with 15 bases in between. The CDR3 contains 15 residues. CDR1 and CDR2 from the germline V gene are LNHDA and SQIVND (reference sequence). The CDR3 bases are TGTGCCAGTAGTATCGCCCGGGGTCGGGGCACTGAAGCTTTCTTT. This gives the protein CASSIARGRGTEAFF.

This sequence joins TRBV7-3 and TRBJ2-2; D is possibly TRBD2 (6 bases). This CDR3 has 15 amino acids. Germline-derived CDR1 and CDR2 are SGHTA and FQGTGA. The ends were cut back, 1 base at V and 4 bases at J, with 10 bases in the middle. CDR3 sequence: CASSLNSGSTGELFF. CDR3 coding DNA: TGTGCCAGCAGCTTAAATAGCGGAAGCACCGGGGAGCTGTTTTTT.

This clone turned up a few times. The rearrangement links TRBV5-8 to TRBJ2-7; 12 bases fit TRBD2. V gave up 6 bases and J gave up 0 bases; unmatched junction bases: 10. Germline CDR1 SGHTS, CDR2 YDEGEE. The CDR3 length is 17 residues. The CDR3 is CASKRTSGTTSSYEQYF. CDR3 coding DNA: TGTGCCAGCAAAAGGACTAGCGGGACGACAAGCTCCTACGAGCAGTACTTC.

The chain uses TRBV5-1 and TRBJ2-3, with 7 bases that match TRBD2. The V gene end was trimmed by 2 bases and the J gene end by 3 bases; junction bases not matched to a gene: 9. This CDR3 contains 16 residues. Germline-derived CDR1 and CDR2 are SGHRS and YFSETQ. The CDR3 DNA reads TGCGCCAGCAGCTTTGGGACTAAAGCGGGGACAGATACGCAGTATTTT. Its translation is CASSFGTKAGTDTQYF.

V usage is TRBV5-1 and J usage is TRBJ2-1, with 10 bases aligning to TRBD2. J was trimmed by 7 bases and V by 7 bases; bases with no gene match: 11. The germline V gene encodes CDR1 SGHRS and CDR2 YFSETQ. The CDR3 is 15 amino acids. As DNA, the CDR3 is TGCGCCAGCGGTGAACTAGCGGGATTGGCGAATGAGCAGTTCTTC. This encodes CASGELAGLANEQFF. Full variable domain (outside the CDR3, taken from reference TRBV5-1 and TRBJ2-1): KAGVTQTPRYLIKTRGQQVTLSCSPISGHRSVSWYQQTPGQGLQFLFEYFSETQRNKGNFPGRFSGRQFSNSRSEMNVSTLELGDSALYLCASGELAGLANEQFFGPGTRLTVL.

The chain has TRBV3-1 (or the pseudogene TRBV3-2) and TRBJ1-1; tentatively, D is TRBD1 (6 bases). V was shortened by 1 base and J by 4 bases, with 16 bases between the two germline ends. Germline assignment: CDR1 LGHDT and CDR2 YNNKEL (reference sequence). The CDR3 is 16 residues long. The CDR3 protein is CASSQGSLGAGTEAFF. The CDR3 coding sequence is TGTGCCAGCAGCCAAGGGTCTCTGGGGGCGGGCACTGAAGCTTTCTTT.

This rearrangement joins TRBV11-3 to TRBJ2-5, with D perhaps matching TRBD2 (5 bases). Trimming took 3 bases from V and 4 from J, leaving 24 bases between them. CDR3 length: 18 amino acids. Looked up from germline, CDR1 is SGHNT and CDR2 is YENEEA. In DNA, the CDR3 is TGTGCCAGCAGCTTCGGGGTTAGTGGCGCCGGCGGAGGAGAGACCCAGTACTTC. Translated, it gives CASSFGVSGAGGGETQYF.

This rearrangement joins TRBV10-3 to TRBJ2-1; 10 bases are a match to TRBD2. The CDR3 contains 15 residues. CDR1 ENHRY and CDR2 SYGVKD come from the germline V gene. The V segment lost 3 bases and the J segment 8 bases; nucleotides outside the gene matches: 7. The CDR3 reads CAISDLASGSYEQFF. The CDR3 region has the DNA TGTGCCATCAGTGACCTGGCTAGCGGGAGCTATGAGCAGTTCTTC.

V is TRBV7-9 and J is TRBJ2-5; TRBD1 aligns across 11 bases. After removal of 0 bases from V and 5 bases from J, the junction contained 8 bases not matched to a gene. The V gene's germline CDR1 is SEHNR and CDR2 FQNEAQ (reference sequence). This CDR3 has 17 amino acids. In nucleotides, the CDR3 is TGTGCCAGCAGCTTAGCCGTAGGACAGGGGGCCGTCGAGACCCAGTACTTC. Translated: CASSLAVGQGAVETQYF.

This clone was recorded a few times. The CDR3: CASSSPTQGSAANYGYTF. In DNA, the CDR3 is TGCGCCAGCAGCTCGCCCACACAGGGGAGTGCGGCAAACTATGGCTACACCTTC. This chain joins TRBV4-1 and TRBJ1-2; 7 nucleotides match TRBD1. The CDR3 extends over 18 amino acids. V shed 5 bases and J 2 bases; nucleotides not matched to a gene: 17. The V gene's germline CDR1 is MGHRA and CDR2 YSYEKL.

CDR3 in amino acids: CASSPPTGRSSYEQYF. CDR3 sequence (DNA): TGTGCCAGCTCACCACCGACAGGTCGCTCCTCCTACGAGCAGTACTTC. The chain combines TRBV18 with TRBJ2-7, with D possibly matching TRBD1 (6 bases). Germline values: CDR1 KGHSH, CDR2 LQKENI. This CDR3 has 16 amino acids. Trimming cost V 0 bases and J 0 bases, with 12 bases left between them. Supplemented by reference TRBV18 and TRBJ2-7, the full variable domain reads NAGVMQNPRHLVRRRGQEARLRCSPMKGHSHVYWYRQLPEEGLKFMVYLQKENIIDESGMPKERFSAEFPKEGPSILRIQQVVRGDSAAYFCASSPPTGRSSYEQYFGPGTRLTVT.

The chain has TRBV3-1 (or the pseudogene TRBV3-2) and TRBJ1-2; 9 nucleotides line up with TRBD1. The germline CDR1 and CDR2 sequences are LGHDT and YNNKEL (reference sequence). V shed 1 base, J shed 5 bases, and the junction held 5 bases outside the gene matches. The CDR3 loop spans 15 amino acids. The CDR3, as DNA: TGTGCCAGCAGCCAAGTGGGGGGGACAGGGTATGGCTACACCTTC. Its translation: CASSQVGGTGYGYTF.

The chain employs TRBV5-1 and TRBJ1-2; D might be TRBD1 (5 bases). Germline values: CDR1 SGHRS, CDR2 YFSETQ. This CDR3 contains 17 residues. Trimming shortened V by 0 bases and J by 6 bases, and 21 bases separated the two germline ends. The DNA for the CDR3 is TGCGCCAGCAGCTTGGCCTATGGACGACAGACGGGCCATGGCTACACCTTC. This encodes CASSLAYGRQTGHGYTF.

The gene calls are TRBV7-3 and TRBJ2-2; D perhaps matches TRBD2 (6 bases). This CDR3 is built from 15 residues. Trimming took off 5 bases at V and 4 bases at J, with 14 bases between the two ends. The germline gives CDR1 SGHTA, CDR2 FQGTGA. CDR3 in amino acids: CASSRPGVSTGELFF. CDR3 sequence (DNA): TGTGCCAGCAGCCGTCCGGGAGTCAGCACCGGGGAGCTGTTTTTT.

This chain links TRBV4-1 with TRBJ2-2, with a weak D call TRBD1 (5 bases). V lost 2 bases and J 5 bases, leaving 12 bases between the germline ends. Germline CDR1 and CDR2: MGHRA and YSYEKL. The CDR3 spans 15 residues. The CDR3 coding sequence is TGCGCCAGCAGCCAACCGTTAGGGGTGACCGGGGAGCTGTTTTTT. Translating gives CASSQPLGVTGELFF.

The chain links TRBV30 to TRBJ2-7, with 9 positions matching TRBD1. Trimming took 2 bases from V and 2 from J; bases not matched to a gene: 4. From germline, CDR1 is GTSNPN and CDR2 SVGIG (reference sequence). CDR3 length: 14 amino acids. Here the CDR3 reads CAWSRDRAAYEQYF. The CDR3 nucleotides are TGTGCCTGGAGTCGGGACAGGGCAGCCTACGAGCAGTACTTC.

The chain combines TRBV11-3 with TRBJ1-5; possible D gene TRBD1, 6 bases. The CDR3 runs 14 residues. The germline CDR1 and CDR2 sequences are SGHNT and YENEEA. The V and J ends lost 3 bases and 3 bases respectively, with 9 bases between them. DNA for the CDR3: TGTGCCAGCAGCTTCGGGGGGCCCAATCAGCCCCAGCATTTT. Its protein is CASSFGGPNQPQHF. The full variable domain, completed using reference TRBV11-3 and TRBJ1-5, is EAGVVQSPRYKIIEKKQPVAFWCNPISGHNTLYWYLQNLGQGPELLIRYENEEAVDDSQLPKDRFSAERLKGVDSTLKIQPAELGDSAVYLCASSFGGPNQPQHFGDGTRLSIL.

This chain joins TRBV19 and TRBJ2-3, with TRBD2 as a possible D gene (6 bases). CDR1 LNHDA and CDR2 SQIVND come from the germline V gene (reference sequence). The CDR3 spans 14 residues. Trimming removed 9 bases at V and 2 bases at J, with 15 bases between. CDR3 protein: CASLGTFDTDTQYF. CDR3 nucleotide sequence: TGTGCCAGCTTAGGGACTTTTGACACAGATACGCAGTATTTT.

This chain connects TRBV11-1 to TRBJ1-1; D is unresolved. The germline V gene encodes CDR1 SGHAT and CDR2 FQDESV (reference sequence). The CDR3 runs to 13 residues. V lost 5 bases to trimming and J lost 1 base, with 8 bases between them. CDR3 DNA: TGTGCCAGCAGCCCCCGGTGGAACACTGAAGCTTTCTTT. Protein product: CASSPRWNTEAFF.

The V call is TRBV27, the J call TRBJ2-7; the D gene is possibly TRBD2 (6 bases). The V end was cut by 7 bases, the J end by 7 bases, with 17 bases between. Germline V gene lookup returns CDR1 MNHEY and CDR2 SMNVEV (reference sequence). The CDR3 extends over 13 amino acids. The CDR3 DNA reads TGTGCCAGCACCTCCCGTGATGGGGGGGAGCAGTACTTC. Its translation is CASTSRDGGEQYF.

The chain couples TRBV6-5 to TRBJ1-1; weak D call: TRBD1 (5 bases). The CDR3 is 15 residues long. In germline, CDR1 is MNHEY, CDR2 SVGAGI. V shed 0 bases and J shed 7 bases, with 15 bases lying between them. The CDR3 sequence: CASSYSRRTGGEAFF. The CDR3 nucleotides read TGTGCCAGCAGTTACTCCCGCCGGACGGGGGGTGAAGCTTTCTTT.

The rearrangement joins TRBV12-3 or TRBV12-4 to TRBJ1-2, with 7 bases fitting TRBD1. The J segment lost 8 bases and the V segment lost 5 bases, leaving 8 bases of the junction unmatched. The CDR3 sequence is 13 residues long. CDR3 nucleotide sequence: TGTGCCAGCAGTCCTTACAGGGGCGCGGGCTACACCTTC. Encoded protein: CASSPYRGAGYTF.

The rearrangement uses TRBV2 and TRBJ1-5; TRBD1 is a possible D gene (5 bases). CDR1 and CDR2 from the germline V gene are SNHLY and FYNNEI. This CDR3 region has 15 residues. Trimming pared 8 bases from V and 0 bases from J, leaving 14 bases between. The CDR3 here is CASEFTGISNQPQHF. In nucleotides, the CDR3 is TGTGCCAGCGAATTTACAGGCATTAGCAATCAGCCCCAGCATTTT.